These 10 T cell receptor beta chains came from one sample sequenced in a study of blood T cell repertoires in COVID-19. The table came from immunoSEQ multiplex PCR; TCRdb's copy has only in-frame clones and leaves some out. The repertoire has 90,000 to 120,000 clones, around 89% of them found once; the top ten carry 6.8%. Sequencing was performed on peripheral blood. The receptors come from a man aged 45-60 years with active or convalescent COVID-19.

As concerns this clone: Germline is not matched at one junction end, which may reflect a read error. The rearrangement links TRBV6-5 to TRBJ2-1; D unresolved. Per the germline V gene, CDR1 is MNHEY and CDR2 is SVGAGI. The CDR3 has 12 residues. CDR3 region: CASSQTYDEQFF. CDR3 bases: TGTGCCAGCAGTCAAACCTACGATGAGCAGTTCTTC.

The chain has TRBV27 and TRBJ2-7, with D uncertain. The CDR3 runs 14 residues. Per germline, CDR1 MNHEY and CDR2 SMNVEV (reference sequence). V lost 3 bases to trimming and J lost 1 base, with 10 bases between them. The CDR3 DNA sequence: TGTGCCAGCAGTTTGAGTACCGGTTCCTACGAGCAGTACTTC. It yields the protein CASSLSTGSYEQYF.

V usage is TRBV2 and J usage is TRBJ1-6, with 8 bases fitting TRBD1. Germline V lookup: CDR1 SNHLY, CDR2 FYNNEI. Losses at the gene ends were 5 bases for V and 8 bases for J; bases not matched to a gene: 8. The CDR3 is 15 amino acids. CDR3 nucleotides: TGTGCCAGCAGTACCGAGACAGGGGCGGATTCACCCCTCCACTTT. Its translation is CASSTETGADSPLHF.

The chain links TRBV6-1 to TRBJ2-7, with D perhaps matching TRBD1 (5 bases). The germline gives CDR1 MNHNS, CDR2 SASEGT. V was trimmed by 3 bases and J by 2 bases, leaving 14 bases between them. The CDR3 totals 15 residues. The CDR3 sequence is CASSEATGLPYEQYF. CDR3 DNA: TGTGCCAGCAGTGAGGCAACAGGTCTTCCCTACGAGCAGTACTTC.

On this clone: Additional DNA sequences in this sample encode the identical CDR3. This chain connects TRBV29-1 to TRBJ1-2, with TRBD1 matching over 8 bases. This CDR3 comprises 12 residues. Germline V CDR1 and CDR2: SQVTM, ANQGSEA. The J segment lost 2 bases and the V segment lost 6 bases, leaving 2 bases of the junction unmatched. The CDR3 reads CSVGQGNYGYTF. The CDR3 DNA reads as TGCAGCGTCGGACAGGGAAACTATGGCTACACCTTC.

The V call is TRBV19, the J call TRBJ2-1, with 7 bases fitting TRBD2. Per the germline V gene, CDR1 is LNHDA and CDR2 is SQIVND (reference sequence). The CDR3 length is 15 residues. V was clipped by 3 bases and J by 7 bases; unmatched bases: 9. The CDR3 coding sequence is TGTGCCAGTAGTATGGATGCGGGAGTGGTTAATGAGCAGTTCTTC. It translates to CASSMDAGVVNEQFF.

The rearrangement uses TRBV6-6 and TRBJ2-7, with D possibly matching TRBD2 (6 bases). The germline V and J ends were trimmed by 7 bases and 3 bases, with 13 bases remaining between them. The V gene's germline CDR1 is MNHNY and CDR2 SVGAGI (reference sequence). CDR3 length: 13 amino acids. The CDR3 is CASTQWRGYEQYF. Here the CDR3 DNA reads TGTGCCAGCACCCAGTGGAGGGGCTACGAGCAGTACTTC.

The V gene is TRBV18, the J gene TRBJ1-1, with 7 bases matching TRBD1. CDR1 is KGHSH, CDR2 LQKENI, per germline. This CDR3 has 18 residues. With 1 base clipped from V and 1 base from J, the junction kept 12 bases outside the gene matches. The CDR3 DNA is TGTGCCAGCTCACCACGAGGGGGCAGGGGGGCCCCGAACACTGAAGCTTTCTTT. Translating gives CASSPRGGRGAPNTEAFF.

CDR3 bases: TGTGCCAGCAGCTTGTTTCCGGGACAGGACAATCAGCCCCAGCATTTT. This sequence encodes CASSLFPGQDNQPQHF. The chain employs TRBV5-8 and TRBJ1-5; 8 bases are a match to TRBD1. V lost 1 base, J lost 3 bases, and 6 bases stayed unmatched. CDR1 is SGHTS, CDR2 YDEGEE, per germline. The length of the CDR3 is 16 residues.

The chain carries TRBV19 and TRBJ2-3; the D gene is possibly TRBD2 (5 bases). CDR1 and CDR2 from the germline V gene are LNHDA and SQIVND (reference sequence). The CDR3 extends over 14 amino acids. V lost 0 bases and J 10 bases, leaving 14 bases between the germline ends. The CDR3 loop reads CASSIDREGLAQYF. In nucleotides, the CDR3 is TGTGCCAGTAGTATAGATCGCGAGGGTCTGGCGCAGTATTTT.